This T cell receptor (beta chain) was profiled in a study of blood T cell repertoires in COVID-19. For the study at large: There were acute and convalescent COVID-19 samples, and they came from the United States, Italy and Spain. Sample material is recorded as cDNA or gDNA derived from T cells, B-cell-depleted T cells, or PBMCs.

Original handling: Cell counts per sample came from amplifying reference gene primers. Sequencing was performed with immunoSEQ multiplex PCR; in TCRdb, only in-frame clones are kept and a portion is missing. The DNA gave D and trimming, while V, J and clone size come from that table. The sample has some 240,000 clones; around 84% are singletons. The V segment lost 6 bases and the J segment 2 bases; nucleotides outside the gene matches: 4. This CDR3 is 13 amino acids long. The receptor comes from a woman in her forties who had recovered from COVID-19. Input material: peripheral blood. The chain couples TRBV12-3 or TRBV12-4 to TRBJ2-7; TRBD1 agrees at 7 bases. CDR3 DNA sequence: TGTGCCAGCAGCTGGGACAGAACCTACGAGCAGTACTTC. Amino acid sequence: CASSWDRTYEQYF.